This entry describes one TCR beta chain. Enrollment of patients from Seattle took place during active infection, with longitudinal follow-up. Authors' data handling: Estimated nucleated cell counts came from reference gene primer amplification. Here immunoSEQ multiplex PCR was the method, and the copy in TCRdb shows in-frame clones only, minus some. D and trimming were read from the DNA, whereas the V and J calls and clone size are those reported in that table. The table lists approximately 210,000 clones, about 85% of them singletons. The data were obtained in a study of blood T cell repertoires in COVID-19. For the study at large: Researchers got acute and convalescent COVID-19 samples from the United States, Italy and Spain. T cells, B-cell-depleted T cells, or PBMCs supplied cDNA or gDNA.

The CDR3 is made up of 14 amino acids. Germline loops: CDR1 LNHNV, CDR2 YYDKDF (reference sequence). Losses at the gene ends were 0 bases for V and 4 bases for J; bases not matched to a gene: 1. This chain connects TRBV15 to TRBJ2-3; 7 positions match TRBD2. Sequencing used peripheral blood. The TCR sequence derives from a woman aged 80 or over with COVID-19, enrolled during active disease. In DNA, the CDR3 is TGTGCCACCAGCAGAGAGGGAGGGTCAGATACGCAGTATTTT. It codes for CATSREGGSDTQYF.